The source of this T cell receptor (beta chain) is a study of blood T cell repertoires in COVID-19. Study at large: Acute and convalescent COVID-19 samples came from the United States, Italy and Spain.

As originally analysed: Cell counts per sample came from amplifying reference gene primers. Sequenced by immunoSEQ multiplex PCR; TCRdb stores in-frame clones only, minus some. Clone size and V and J calls were adopted from that table, with D and trimming inferred from the DNA. Of about 160,000 clones listed, over 70% are singletons. Categorization into cohorts depended on clinical history that participants reported. The CDR3 totals 13 residues. The V segment lost 3 bases and the J segment 10 bases; nucleotides outside the gene matches: 0. The sample consisted of PBMCs or T cells enriched from blood (not recorded which). The chain uses TRBV12-3 or TRBV12-4 and TRBJ1-6; TRBD1 agrees at 10 bases. The clonotype was recovered from a woman between 55 and 75 years old who had recovered from COVID-19. The CDR3 bases are TGTGCCAGCAGTTTGGACAGGGGGTCACCCCTCCACTTT. Translated: CASSLDRGSPLHF.